What follows describes a single T cell receptor (beta chain). V shed 6 bases and J 3 bases; nucleotides not matched to a gene: 8. CDR1 KGHSH and CDR2 LQKENI come from the germline V gene. The CDR3 has 14 amino acids. Authors' analysis steps: Reference gene primers were amplified, and this amplification served to estimate nucleated cell counts. Libraries were prepared by immunoSEQ multiplex PCR; TCRdb keeps only in-frame clonotypes and omits some of them. V and J calls and clone size come straight from that table; D and trimming were deduced from the DNA. Among under 200,000 clones listed, 65% to 85% were seen once. The sample comes from a study of blood T cell repertoires in COVID-19. For the study at large: Samples representing acute and convalescent COVID-19 were sourced from the United States, Italy and Spain. PBMCs, B-cell-depleted T cells, or T cells were the source of the cDNA or gDNA that made up the material.

The V gene is TRBV18, the J gene TRBJ2-7; 7 nucleotides agree with TRBD2. This sequence was found in a human donor with acute or convalescent COVID-19. The donor label of this sample is uncertain. Specimen: peripheral blood. DNA for the CDR3: TGTGCCAGCTCGGCCAGGATAGCGGGCTACGAGCAGTACTTC. Amino acids: CASSARIAGYEQYF.